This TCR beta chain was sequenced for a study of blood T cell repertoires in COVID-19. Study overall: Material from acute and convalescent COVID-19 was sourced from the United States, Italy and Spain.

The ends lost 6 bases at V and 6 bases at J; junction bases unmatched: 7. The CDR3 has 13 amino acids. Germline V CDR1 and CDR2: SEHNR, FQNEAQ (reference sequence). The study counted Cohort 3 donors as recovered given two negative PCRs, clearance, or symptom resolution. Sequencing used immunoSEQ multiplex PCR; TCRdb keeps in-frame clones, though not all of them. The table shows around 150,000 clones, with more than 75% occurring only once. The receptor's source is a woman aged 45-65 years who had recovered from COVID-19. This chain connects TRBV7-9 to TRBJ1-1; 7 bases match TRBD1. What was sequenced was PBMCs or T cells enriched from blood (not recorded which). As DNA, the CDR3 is TGTGCCAGCAGTCCCGACAGGGCCGCTGAAGCTTTCTTT. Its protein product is CASSPDRAAEAFF.